Listed below are T cell receptor beta chains from one sample, sequenced in a study of blood T cell repertoires in COVID-19. Libraries were prepared by immunoSEQ multiplex PCR; TCRdb keeps only in-frame clonotypes and omits some of them. This sample has a few hundred thousand clones; approximately 83% occur once, and the top ten carry 3.5% to 4%. The specimen sequenced was PBMCs or T cells enriched from blood (not recorded which). The receptors were gathered from a woman in her forties with acute COVID-19. Each CDR3 is given with its conserved first and last residue. D genes are given only for firm matches. Clone size is given for some rows only: seen once, a few or many times, or a class if the clone is expanded.

>TRBV27|.|TRBJ2-6|.
TGTGCCAGCAGTTTACAGCGGGCTGGGGCCAACGTCCTGACTTTC
CASSLQRAGANVLTF
>TRBV5-5|.|TRBJ2-5|.
TGTGCCAGCAGCCCGCGAACAGGGGGAGGGCGGGTGGAGACCCAGTACTTC
CASSPRTGGGRVETQYF
>TRBV18|few|TRBJ2-7|TRBD1
TGTGCCAGCTCACCGGGACAGCTTTCTTCCTACGAGCAGTACTTC
CASSPGQLSSYEQYF
>TRBV11-2|.|TRBJ2-3|.
TGTGCCAGCATAAGGGGGAGCACAGATACGCAGTATTTT
CASIRGSTDTQYF
>TRBV28|.|TRBJ1-5|.
TGTGCCAGCAGGCGCCCCGGGGACAATCAGCCCCAGCATTTT
CASRRPGDNQPQHF
>TRBV2|.|TRBJ1-2|.
TGTGCCAGCAGTGAAGGGAGACAGGCGTATGGCTACACCTTC
CASSEGRQAYGYTF
>TRBV28|.|TRBJ1-5|.
TGTGCCAGCAGTTTAGGAGGTGGGCACCGAGGTGGCAATCAGCCCCAGCATTTT
CASSLGGGHRGGNQPQHF
>TRBV6-1|.|TRBJ1-3|.
TGTGCCAGCAGTGAAGCGCTTCAGGGAGGGGGACCAGGAAACACCATATATTTT
CASSEALQGGGPGNTIYF
>TRBV24-1|few|TRBJ2-7|TRBD2
TGTGCCACCAGTGACCCAGCGGGAGGGCCGGGTGAGCAGTACTTC
CATSDPAGGPGEQYF
>TRBV7-9|once|TRBJ1-1|.
TGTGCCAGCAGCTTAGAGGGGGTAGGGACTGAAGCTTTCTTT
CASSLEGVGTEAFF
>TRBV5-1|.|TRBJ1-3|.
TGCGCCAGCAGCTCGCGGACTGCTAGTTCTGGAAACACCATATATTTT
CASSSRTASSGNTIYF
>TRBV28|.|TRBJ2-5|TRBD1
TGTGCCAGCGAGGGACAGGCGGAAGAGACCCAGTACTTC
CASEGQAEETQYF
>TRBV7-9|once|TRBJ2-6|.
TGTGCCAGCAGCCAACGGGACACTAAGAGCTCTGGGGCCAACGTCCTGACTTTC
CASSQRDTKSSGANVLTF
>TRBV27|.|TRBJ2-3|.
TGTGCCAGCAGTTTATTATTAACAGGACCGGGCACAGATACGCAGTATTTT
CASSLLLTGPGTDTQYF
>TRBV18|.|TRBJ2-7|.
TGTGCCAGCTCACCACTGGGGCACGAGCAGTACTTC
CASSPLGHEQYF
>TRBV6-5|.|TRBJ2-1|TRBD2
TGTGCCAGCAGTCCCGAAGCGGGAGCCTACAATGAGCAGTTCTTC
CASSPEAGAYNEQFF
>TRBV30|.|TRBJ2-7|.
TGTGCCTGGAGTGTACGGGGGATCACAGAGCAGTACTTC
CAWSVRGITEQYF
>TRBV11-3|.|TRBJ2-1|.
TGTGCCAGCAGCCCTAAGCAGGAGGGGTACAATGAGCAGTTCTTC
CASSPKQEGYNEQFF
>TRBV27|.|TRBJ1-1|.
TGTGCCAGCAGCCCAGGACAGTTGAACACTGAAGCTTTCTTT
CASSPGQLNTEAFF
>TRBV5-1|few|TRBJ1-1|.
TGCGCCAGCAGCGGAACGACATGGAACACTGAAGCTTTCTTT
CASSGTTWNTEAFF
>TRBV13|.|TRBJ1-3|.
TGTGCCAGCAGCTTATCGCTGTATCGGGACCGAGAGGGGGTAAACACCATATATTTT
CASSLSLYRDREGVNTIYF
>TRBV9|.|TRBJ1-2|.
TGTGCCAGCAGCGCCCCGAGGGGCTACACCTTC
CASSAPRGYTF
>TRBV30|once|TRBJ2-4|TRBD1
TGTGCCTGGAGTGCGGGACAGGGGTTAGCCAAAAACATTCAGTACTTC
CAWSAGQGLAKNIQYF
>TRBV5-1|once|TRBJ1-1|.
TGCGCCAGCAGCTTCGGAGGGGATAGGAACACTGAAGCTTTCTTT
CASSFGGDRNTEAFF
>TRBV7-9|.|TRBJ2-5|.
TGTGCCAGCAGCCGAACTAGCCCACAGGGGACGGAGACCCAGTACTTC
CASSRTSPQGTETQYF
>TRBV7-3|.|TRBJ2-3|TRBD2
TGTGCCAGCAGCCAGGGACTAGCGGGGCCCACAGATACGCAGTATTTT
CASSQGLAGPTDTQYF
>TRBV9|.|TRBJ1-5|.
TGTGCCAGCAGCGCCGGCGGGGATCCGCCCCAGCATTTT
CASSAGGDPPQHF
>TRBV6-8|.|TRBJ2-1|.
TGTGCCAGCAGTTACTCCTCCAGCCTAGGGGTCCAGCATGAGCAGTTCTTC
CASSYSSSLGVQHEQFF
>TRBV5-5|.|TRBJ2-1|TRBD2
TGTGCCAGCAGCTTGGGGGTAGAGCGGGAGACCCTATGGAATGAGCAGTTCTTC
CASSLGVERETLWNEQFF
>TRBV7-9|.|TRBJ2-2|.
TGTGCCAGCAGCTTAGGGGCCGGAGGGGACCCCGGGGAGCTGTTTTTT
CASSLGAGGDPGELFF
>TRBV3-1/TRBV3-2|.|TRBJ2-5|.
TGTGCCAGCAGCCAAGGATCAGCTGGCGGAGAGACCCAGTACTTC
CASSQGSAGGETQYF
>TRBV28|.|TRBJ2-1|.
TGTGCCAGCATCCCAGGGGGACTCCAATACAATGAGCAGTTCTTC
CASIPGGLQYNEQFF
>TRBV18|.|TRBJ1-5|.
TGTGCCAGCTCGGGGGACACGAGCAATCAGCCCCAGCATTTT
CASSGDTSNQPQHF
>TRBV6-2/TRBV6-3|.|TRBJ2-1|TRBD2
TGTGCCAGCAGTTCCGGGACTAGCGGGAGGGAGAATGAGCAGTTCTTC
CASSSGTSGRENEQFF
>TRBV12-3/TRBV12-4|once|TRBJ2-5|.
TGTGCCAGCAGTTTGTCCGTAGAGACCCAGTACTTC
CASSLSVETQYF
>TRBV9|.|TRBJ2-1|TRBD1
TGTGCCAGCAGCGCTCTCCGGGACAGGGGTAACAATGAGCAGTTCTTC
CASSALRDRGNNEQFF